This is a list of T cell receptor beta chains from one sample in a study of response to subunit inactivated influenza vaccine. TCRdb used MiXCR to reprocess the RT-PCR reads, holding one entry per CDR3 protein. The data hold roughly 570,000 distinct CDR3 sequences, with less than 15% observed a single time. Sequenced material: PBMCs from blood, taken about 13 days after vaccination. The origin of the receptors is a middle-aged man who received an inactivated influenza vaccine. Each CDR3 is given with its conserved first and last residue. The order of the fields is V gene, clone size, D gene, J gene, CDR3 DNA, CDR3 protein. The D gene is left open where the match is weak. Clone size appears in some rows only: once, few, many, or a class for an expanded clone.

TRBV20-1	many	TRBD1	TRBJ2-5	TGCAGTGCCCGGGACAGGGGCCACCAAGAGACCCAGTACTTC	CSARDRGHQETQYF
TRBV11-2	few	TRBD2	TRBJ2-7	TGTGCCAGCAGCCTTGGACTAGCGGGGGTCTACTACGAGCAGTACTTC	CASSLGLAGVYYEQYF
TRBV12-3/TRBV12-4	many	-	TRBJ1-6	TGTGCCAGCACCTCTGGGGGGGTGATGGGTTCACCCCTCCACTTT	CASTSGGVMGSPLHF
TRBV7-2	few	-	TRBJ1-5	TGTGCCAGCAGCTCCAGAGATAGCAATCAGCCCCAGCATTTT	CASSSRDSNQPQHF
TRBV5-1	few	-	TRBJ2-5	TGCGCCAGCAGCTTGTTTGGCAGGGAGGAGACCCAGTACTTC	CASSLFGREETQYF
TRBV20-1	many	-	TRBJ2-3	TGCAGTGCTAGAGAGGGCGGATCTAGCACAGATACGCAGTATTTT	CSAREGGSSTDTQYF
TRBV12-3/TRBV12-4	-	-	TRBJ2-5	TGTGCCAGCAGTATAGGACAGTCCGAAGAGACCCAGTACTTC	CASSIGQSEETQYF
TRBV7-2	-	-	TRBJ2-2	TGTGCCAGCAGCTCGCAGGAGGGTACCGGGGAGCTGTTTTTT	CASSSQEGTGELFF
TRBV6-5	few	TRBD1	TRBJ2-7	TGTGCCAGCAGTTACGCCGCGGGACAGGGTTCCTACGAGCAGTACTTC	CASSYAAGQGSYEQYF
TRBV29-1	-	-	TRBJ2-2	TGCAGCTTATGGGACGGTGGAGGGGAGCTGTTTTTT	CSLWDGGGELFF
TRBV20-1	few	-	TRBJ2-7	TGCAGTGCGACTAGAAGGGGACCTTCCTACGAGCAGTACTTC	CSATRRGPSYEQYF
TRBV7-9	few	-	TRBJ2-2	TGTGCCAGCAGCTTAGTTCTGGGGGCTCAGACCGGGGAGCTGTTTTTT	CASSLVLGAQTGELFF
TRBV20-1	-	-	TRBJ1-3	TGCAGTGCTAGGAGGGATTTCGAGAACACCATATATTTT	CSARRDFENTIYF
TRBV11-3	-	-	TRBJ2-2	TGTGCCAGCAGCTATCGGACATCGGGCCCATCCTTACTTTCGAACACCGGGGAGCTGTTTTTT	CASSYRTSGPSLLSNTGELFF
TRBV11-2	-	TRBD1	TRBJ2-6	TGTGCCAGCAGCTTAGATCCCGCAGGGGGCCTCTCTGGGGCCAACGTCCTGACTTTC	CASSLDPAGGLSGANVLTF
TRBV7-6	few	-	TRBJ2-1	TGTGCCAGCAGCTTATGGGCTAGCTCAATCCCAAACAATGAGCAGTTCTTC	CASSLWASSIPNNEQFF
TRBV4-1	few	-	TRBJ1-4	TGCGCCAGCAGCCCTAAGGAGGAACCTGGGACTAATGAAAAACTGTTTTTT	CASSPKEEPGTNEKLFF
TRBV6-5	-	-	TRBJ1-5	TGTGCCAGCAGTTACGGAGCGAGTAGCAATCAGCCCCAGCATTTT	CASSYGASSNQPQHF
TRBV29-1	-	-	TRBJ2-2	TGCAGCGTTGCCAGCGATAGGTCCGGGGAGCTGTTTTTT	CSVASDRSGELFF
TRBV12-3/TRBV12-4	many	-	TRBJ1-1	TGTGCCAGCAGTTTGGTGCAGGGCTTCACTGAAGCTTTCTTT	CASSLVQGFTEAFF
TRBV15	few	-	TRBJ2-1	TGTGCCACCAGCAGAGATGTTGTGGGGGAGCAGTTCTTC	CATSRDVVGEQFF
TRBV28	few	-	TRBJ2-7	TGTGCCAGCAGTTCAATGGACAGAGCAAACTCCTACGAGCAGTACTTC	CASSSMDRANSYEQYF
TRBV20-1	-	TRBD1	TRBJ2-7	TGCAGTGCTAGCAGGGGGCTGAAGGACGAGCAGTACTTC	CSASRGLKDEQYF
TRBV11-2	-	TRBD2	TRBJ2-1	TGTGCCAGCAGCTTCGTGACGGGGGGGCTCAATGAGCAGTTCTTC	CASSFVTGGLNEQFF
TRBV11-2	-	TRBD2	TRBJ2-1	TGTGCCAGCAGCTTAGTAGGACTAGCGGGAAGCTACAATGAGCAGTTCTTC	CASSLVGLAGSYNEQFF
TRBV18	few	TRBD1	TRBJ2-7	TGTGCCAGCTCACCTCCCCGGACAGGGCTATCCTACGAGCAGTACTTC	CASSPPRTGLSYEQYF
TRBV2	-	TRBD2	TRBJ2-1	TGTGCCAGCAGAGGGGGACTAGCGGGAGTCAATGAGCAGTTCTTC	CASRGGLAGVNEQFF
TRBV28	-	-	TRBJ1-6	TGTGCCAGCAGGACGGTCTATAATTCACCCCTCCACTTT	CASRTVYNSPLHF
TRBV6-2/TRBV6-3	many	-	TRBJ2-5	TGTGCCAGCACCCAAGGAGGAGAGACCCAGTACTTC	CASTQGGETQYF
TRBV3-1	few	TRBD1	TRBJ1-6	TGTGCCACCCGGCCGGGACAGGGTAATTCACCCCTCCACTTT	CATRPGQGNSPLHF
TRBV12-5	-	-	TRBJ2-2	TGTGCTAGTGGTTTGGTAGTGGGAGGAGCGAACACCGGGGAGCTGTTTTTT	CASGLVVGGANTGELFF
TRBV7-2	-	TRBD1	TRBJ2-5	TGTGCCAGCAGCTTTGGACAGGGGACCCAAGAGACCCAGTACTTC	CASSFGQGTQETQYF
TRBV11-2	-	-	TRBJ1-2	TGTGCCAGCAGCTTTACCGGACGAGGGGATGGCTACACCTTC	CASSFTGRGDGYTF
TRBV29-1	-	-	TRBJ1-1	TGCAGCGTCAGAATGGTACTTGGGAACACTGAAGCTTTCTTT	CSVRMVLGNTEAFF
TRBV2	-	-	TRBJ2-1	TGTGCCAGCAGTGAAGTCTCCGGGAACAATGAGCAGTTCTTC	CASSEVSGNNEQFF
TRBV28	many	TRBD2	TRBJ2-7	TGTGCCAGCAGTTTATCGGCCGGGACTAGCAGTTACGAGCAGTACTTC	CASSLSAGTSSYEQYF
TRBV4-1	-	TRBD2	TRBJ2-3	TGCGCCAGCAGCCAATTCGGGGGGATCCGCACAGATACGCAGTATTTT	CASSQFGGIRTDTQYF
TRBV7-2	few	TRBD2	TRBJ2-7	TGTGCCAGCAGCCCGGGCGGGAGCCAAAACGAGCAGTACTTC	CASSPGGSQNEQYF
TRBV29-1	few	-	TRBJ1-5	TGCAGCGCACCCGGTCGGCCCCAGCATTTT	CSAPGRPQHF
TRBV6-2/TRBV6-3	few	TRBD1	TRBJ2-1	TGTGCCAGCAGCGATACAGGGGTTGTTGGTGAGCAGTTCTTC	CASSDTGVVGEQFF
TRBV6-5	many	-	TRBJ1-1	TGTGCCAGCAGTTACTCGGGACTCAGGAACACTGAAGCTTTCTTT	CASSYSGLRNTEAFF
TRBV10-3	-	-	TRBJ1-2	TGTGCCATCAGGGACACCTTAGGTAGCACCTTC	CAIRDTLGSTF
TRBV5-1	few	-	TRBJ1-6	TGCGCCAGCAGCTTGGATTCTGGCGGCACAAATTCACCCCTCCACTTT	CASSLDSGGTNSPLHF
TRBV5-1	few	TRBD1	TRBJ2-5	TGCGCCAGCAGCTCGGGACAGTGGGATACCCAGTACTTC	CASSSGQWDTQYF
TRBV29-1	few	-	TRBJ2-5	TGCAGCGCCCTGGGGGGGCAGAAAGAGACCCAGTACTTC	CSALGGQKETQYF
TRBV14	-	TRBD1	TRBJ2-1	TGTGCCAGCAGCCCACAGGGGGCTAATGAGCAGTTCTTC	CASSPQGANEQFF
TRBV10-3	many	-	TRBJ2-3	TGTGCCATCAAGCCTAGCGAGAGCACAGATACGCAGTATTTT	CAIKPSESTDTQYF
TRBV5-1	many	TRBD1	TRBJ1-2	TGCGCCAGCAGCTTCCCGGGACAGCATGAAAGTGGCTACACCTTC	CASSFPGQHESGYTF
TRBV4-1	-	-	TRBJ1-2	TGCGCCAGCAGCCAAGAGGGAAGGGATTTCTATGGCTACACCTTC	CASSQEGRDFYGYTF
TRBV20-1	-	-	TRBJ2-1	TGCAGTGCTAGTGGCGGTGGTGAGCAGTTCTTC	CSASGGGEQFF
TRBV4-3	few	TRBD1	TRBJ2-1	TGCGCCAGCAGCCAGGCAGGGGGCGCATTAGATGAGCAGTTCTTC	CASSQAGGALDEQFF
TRBV29-1	-	TRBD1	TRBJ2-7	TGCAGCGTTGGGGGGACAGGGCCCTACGAGCAGTACTTC	CSVGGTGPYEQYF
TRBV7-2	few	TRBD2	TRBJ2-2	TGTGCCAGCAGCACCTGGACTAGCGGGAGTAGCGGGGAGCTGTTTTTT	CASSTWTSGSSGELFF
TRBV28	-	-	TRBJ2-7	TGTGCCAGCAGTTATGTAAGCTCCTACGAGCAGTACTTC	CASSYVSSYEQYF
TRBV19	many	-	TRBJ2-3	TGTGCCAGTAGTATTCTCAGCCTCTCTAGCACAGATACGCAGTATTTT	CASSILSLSSTDTQYF
TRBV7-2	-	-	TRBJ1-1	TGTGCCAGCAGCTACTACGACAGGCCCCACCCGAACACTGAAGCTTTCTTT	CASSYYDRPHPNTEAFF
TRBV24-1	few	TRBD2	TRBJ2-7	TGTGCCACCAGTGATTCTTCTAGCGGGAGGGTCTACGAGCAGTACTTC	CATSDSSSGRVYEQYF
TRBV5-1	-	-	TRBJ1-6	TGCGCCAGCAGCCCGGACGGCTTTAATAATTCACCCCTCCACTTT	CASSPDGFNNSPLHF
TRBV7-6	few	-	TRBJ2-5	TGTGCCAGCAGCTTTGACGCGGTACGAGAGACCCAGTACTTC	CASSFDAVRETQYF
TRBV5-6	-	-	TRBJ2-2	TGTGCCAGCAGCTTGCGGTCCTGGGGGGCCGGGGAGCTGTTTTTT	CASSLRSWGAGELFF